This T cell receptor beta chain was obtained from a study of CD8 T cells in ankylosing spondylitis. Study results and limitations: About 8 highly homologous variants made up a TCR beta motif, and this motif appeared characteristic of ankylosing spondylitis blood.

A quantitative 5'-RACE method, one with molecular barcodes, was used to make TCR beta libraries. Each CDR3 protein is one row after TCRdb ran MiXCR on the 5' RACE reads. This sample carries about 800,000 distinct CDR3 sequences, about 10% of them seen once, and the ten largest clones take about 0.5%. There are many counts of this clonotype. Its antigen remains unidentified. This CDR3 is built from 13 residues. CDR1 SNHLY and CDR2 FYNNEI come from the germline V gene. The germline V and J ends were trimmed by 2 bases and 2 bases, with 5 bases remaining between them. The clonotype comes from a male donor with ankylosing spondylitis. The specimen sequenced was blood, either unsorted or a sorted T cell fraction (not recorded which). This rearrangement joins TRBV2 to TRBJ2-3; D not resolved. Written as DNA, the CDR3 is TGTGCCAGCAGTGAACCATTCACAGATACGCAGTATTTT. As protein: CASSEPFTDTQYF.